This record covers a single T cell receptor beta chain. Unique molecular identifiers were built into the TCRbeta library. TCRdb re-analysed the PCR reads in MiXCR, keeping a single row per CDR3 protein. The table lists 250,000 to 400,000 distinct CDR3 sequences, around 25% of them singletons. These data originate in a study of T-cell reconstitution after alpha-beta-depleted transplantation in children. This CDR3 is built from 17 residues. Trimming left V 4 bases short and J 7 bases short, with 23 bases between. The V gene's germline CDR1 is MGHRA and CDR2 YSYEKL. This sample comprised PBMCs, mostly from graft donor cells, obtained 180 days after TCRalphabeta/CD19-depleted stem cell transplant. The receptor's source is a male patient between 5 and 17 years old who had a stem cell transplant for acute lymphoblastic leukemia, so the T cells may come from the graft donor. J is TRBJ1-5 and V is TRBV4-1; tentative D call: TRBD1 (6 bases). The CDR3 spells CASSRVVAQGRGQPQHF. CDR3 coding DNA: TGCGCCAGCAGCCGAGTCGTGGCGCAGGGGAGGGGACAGCCCCAGCATTTT.